The sequence of this T cell receptor beta chain was determined in a study of low-dose radiotherapy and immunotherapy resistance in tumors. Study details: Treatment of Cohort 2 consisted of 1 Gy per fraction every two weeks, amounting to 13 Gy over 26 weeks. First-strand cDNA relied on TRAV- and TRBV-specific primers spanning alpha and beta chains. Cyclophosphamide infusions of 200 mg/m2 came every two weeks, one day before radiation-immunotherapy.

Using a constant-region primer together with a V-primer adapter, TCRs were subjected to roughly 20 PCR cycles of amplification. TCRdb fed the reads into MiXCR, producing one record per CDR3 protein. The table includes tens of thousands of distinct CDR3 sequences, over 9.5% detected once. CDR1 and CDR2 (germline): KGHSH, LQKENI. V lost 2 bases to trimming and J lost 1 base, with 2 bases between them. This CDR3 comprises 12 residues. Time point reported: before trial treatment. Ipilimumab, nivolumab, aspirin, low-dose cyclophosphamide and low-dose radiotherapy were administered to donors. The J gene is TRBJ2-5, the V gene TRBV18, with no clear D. Source: PBMCs, taken before treatment. This receptor was identified in a female donor with ovarian cancer. The CDR3 is CASSPAQETQYF. In DNA form, the CDR3 reads TGTGCCAGCTCACCAGCCCAAGAGACCCAGTACTTC.